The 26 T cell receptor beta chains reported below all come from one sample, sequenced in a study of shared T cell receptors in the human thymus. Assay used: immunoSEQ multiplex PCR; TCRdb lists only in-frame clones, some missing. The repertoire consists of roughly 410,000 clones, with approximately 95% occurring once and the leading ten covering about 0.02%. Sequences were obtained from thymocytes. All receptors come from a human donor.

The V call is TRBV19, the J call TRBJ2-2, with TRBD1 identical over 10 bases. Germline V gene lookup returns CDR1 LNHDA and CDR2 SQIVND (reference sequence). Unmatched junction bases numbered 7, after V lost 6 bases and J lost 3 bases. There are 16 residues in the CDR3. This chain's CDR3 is CASRPTGGAHTGELFF. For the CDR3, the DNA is TGTGCCAGTAGACCGACAGGGGGCGCCCACACCGGGGAGCTGTTTTTT.

The CDR3 DNA reads TGCGCCAGCAGCCACCCTAGCGGGAGGACCGCGAACACCGGGGAGCTGTTTTTT. Protein product: CASSHPSGRTANTGELFF. The rearrangement links TRBV4-1 to TRBJ2-2, with 11 positions matching TRBD2. In germline, CDR1 is MGHRA, CDR2 YSYEKL. This CDR3 contains 18 residues. V lost 3 bases and J lost 0; bases outside the gene matches: 6.

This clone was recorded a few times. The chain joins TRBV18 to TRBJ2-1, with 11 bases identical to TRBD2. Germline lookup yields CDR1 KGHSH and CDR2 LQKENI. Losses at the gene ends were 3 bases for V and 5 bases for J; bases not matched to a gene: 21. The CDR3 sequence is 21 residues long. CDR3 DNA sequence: TGTGCCAGCTCACCGCCGAGGAGGGAACTAGCGGGAGTTCAATTCCACAATGAGCAGTTCTTC. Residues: CASSPPRRELAGVQFHNEQFF. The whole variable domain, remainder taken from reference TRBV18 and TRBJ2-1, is NAGVMQNPRHLVRRRGQEARLRCSPMKGHSHVYWYRQLPEEGLKFMVYLQKENIIDESGMPKERFSAEFPKEGPSILRIQQVVRGDSAAYFCASSPPRRELAGVQFHNEQFFGPGTRLTVL.

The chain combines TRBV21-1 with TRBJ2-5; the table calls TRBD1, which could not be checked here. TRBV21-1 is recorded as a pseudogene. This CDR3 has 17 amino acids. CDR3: CASSKRAGTGWRETQYF. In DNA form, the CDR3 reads TGTGCCAGCAGCAAACGGGCCGGGACAGGTTGGCGGGAGACCCAGTACTTC.

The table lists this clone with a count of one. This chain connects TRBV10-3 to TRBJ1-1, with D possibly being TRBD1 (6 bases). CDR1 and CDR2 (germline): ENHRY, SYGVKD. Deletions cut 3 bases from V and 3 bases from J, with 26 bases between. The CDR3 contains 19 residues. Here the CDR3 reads CAISEYGQFNFLGDTEAFF. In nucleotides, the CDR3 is TGTGCCATCAGTGAATACGGACAGTTCAACTTCTTGGGGGACACTGAAGCTTTCTTT.

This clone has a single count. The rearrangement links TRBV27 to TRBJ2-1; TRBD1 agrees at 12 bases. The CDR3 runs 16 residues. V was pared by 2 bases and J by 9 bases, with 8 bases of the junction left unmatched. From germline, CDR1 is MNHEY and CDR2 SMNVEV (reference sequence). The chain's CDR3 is CASSLGDRGRFSEQFF. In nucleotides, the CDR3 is TGTGCCAGCAGTTTAGGGGACAGGGGGCGATTCAGTGAGCAGTTCTTC.

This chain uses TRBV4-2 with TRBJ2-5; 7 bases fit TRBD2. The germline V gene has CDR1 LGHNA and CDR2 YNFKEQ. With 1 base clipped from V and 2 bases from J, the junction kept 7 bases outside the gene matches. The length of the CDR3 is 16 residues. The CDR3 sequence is CASSQVPPSGQETQYF. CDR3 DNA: TGTGCCAGCAGCCAAGTTCCCCCTAGCGGTCAAGAGACCCAGTACTTC.

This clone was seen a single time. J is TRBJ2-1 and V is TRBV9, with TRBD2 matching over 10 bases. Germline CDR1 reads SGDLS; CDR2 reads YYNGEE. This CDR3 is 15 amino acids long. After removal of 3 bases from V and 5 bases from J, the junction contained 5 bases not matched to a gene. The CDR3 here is CASSASGSLDNEQFF. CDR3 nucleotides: TGTGCCAGCAGCGCTAGCGGGAGTCTCGACAATGAGCAGTTCTTC. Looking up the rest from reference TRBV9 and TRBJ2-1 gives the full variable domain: DSGVTQTPKHLITATGQRVTLRCSPRSGDLSVYWYQQSLDQGLQFLIQYYNGEERAKGNILERFSAQQFPDLHSELNLSSLELGDSALYFCASSASGSLDNEQFFGPGTRLTVL.

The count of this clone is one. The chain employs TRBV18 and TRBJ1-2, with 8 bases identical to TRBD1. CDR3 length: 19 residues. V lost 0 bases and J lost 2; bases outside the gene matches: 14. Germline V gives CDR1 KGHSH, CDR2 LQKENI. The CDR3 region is CASSPPQGLARGPNYGYTF. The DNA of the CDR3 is TGTGCCAGCTCACCACCCCAGGGCTTAGCCAGGGGGCCCAACTATGGCTACACCTTC.

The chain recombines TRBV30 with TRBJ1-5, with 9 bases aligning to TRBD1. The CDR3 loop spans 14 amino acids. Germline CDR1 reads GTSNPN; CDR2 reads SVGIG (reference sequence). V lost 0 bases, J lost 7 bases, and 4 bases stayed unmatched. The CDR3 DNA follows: TGTGCCTGGAGTGTAGACAGGGGGAACCAGCCCCAGCATTTT. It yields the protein CAWSVDRGNQPQHF.

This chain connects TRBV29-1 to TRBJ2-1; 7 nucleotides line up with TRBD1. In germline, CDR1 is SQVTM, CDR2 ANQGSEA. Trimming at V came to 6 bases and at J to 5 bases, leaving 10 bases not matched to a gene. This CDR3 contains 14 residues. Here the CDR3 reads CSVVDRADNNEQFF. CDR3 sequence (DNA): TGCAGCGTGGTCGACAGGGCAGATAACAATGAGCAGTTCTTC.

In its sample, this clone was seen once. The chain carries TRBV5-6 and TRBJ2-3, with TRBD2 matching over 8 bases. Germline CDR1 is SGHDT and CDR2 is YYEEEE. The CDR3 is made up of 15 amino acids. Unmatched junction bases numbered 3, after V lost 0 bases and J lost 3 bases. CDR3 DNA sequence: TGTGCCAGCAGCTTGGAGTCTAGCGGGACAGATACGCAGTATTTT. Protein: CASSLESSGTDTQYF.

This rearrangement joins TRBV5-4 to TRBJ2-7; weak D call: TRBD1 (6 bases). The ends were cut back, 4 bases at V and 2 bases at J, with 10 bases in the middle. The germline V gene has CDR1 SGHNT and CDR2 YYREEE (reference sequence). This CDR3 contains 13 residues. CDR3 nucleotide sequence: TGTGCCAGCAGCGCGGACAGCCCCTACGAGCAGTACTTC. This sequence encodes CASSADSPYEQYF.

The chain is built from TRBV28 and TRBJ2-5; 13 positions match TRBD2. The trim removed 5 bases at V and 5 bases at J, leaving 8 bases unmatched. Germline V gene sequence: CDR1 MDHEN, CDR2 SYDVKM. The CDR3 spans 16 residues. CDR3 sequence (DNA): TGTGCCAGCAGTCTCACTAGCGGGAGGGCCAGTGAGACCCAGTACTTC. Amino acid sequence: CASSLTSGRASETQYF.

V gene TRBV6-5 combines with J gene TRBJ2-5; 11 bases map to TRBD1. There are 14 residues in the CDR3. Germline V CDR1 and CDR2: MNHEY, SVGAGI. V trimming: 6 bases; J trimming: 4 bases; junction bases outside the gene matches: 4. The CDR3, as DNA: TGTGCCAGCAGGCCGGGACAGGGGGGAGAGACCCAGTACTTC. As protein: CASRPGQGGETQYF.

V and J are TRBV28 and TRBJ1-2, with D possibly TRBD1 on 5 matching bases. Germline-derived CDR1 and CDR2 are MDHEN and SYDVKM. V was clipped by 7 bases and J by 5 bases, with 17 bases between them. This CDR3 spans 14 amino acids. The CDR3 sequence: CASNTKGPLYGYTF. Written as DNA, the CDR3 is TGTGCCAGCAACACGAAGGGACCCCTTTATGGCTACACCTTC.

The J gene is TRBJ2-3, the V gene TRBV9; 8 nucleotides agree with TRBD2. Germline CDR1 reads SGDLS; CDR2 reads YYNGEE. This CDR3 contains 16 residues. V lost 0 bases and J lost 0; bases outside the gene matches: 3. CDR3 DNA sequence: TGTGCCAGCAGCGTAGCGGGACTAGTAAGCACAGATACGCAGTATTTT. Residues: CASSVAGLVSTDTQYF.

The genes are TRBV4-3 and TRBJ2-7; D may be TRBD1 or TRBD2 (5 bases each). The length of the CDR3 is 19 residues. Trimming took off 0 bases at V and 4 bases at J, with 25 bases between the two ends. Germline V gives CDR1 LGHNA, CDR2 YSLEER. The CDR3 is CASSQEGVAETGEPYEQYF. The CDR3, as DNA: TGCGCCAGCAGCCAAGAGGGGGTCGCGGAAACAGGTGAACCTTACGAGCAGTACTTC.

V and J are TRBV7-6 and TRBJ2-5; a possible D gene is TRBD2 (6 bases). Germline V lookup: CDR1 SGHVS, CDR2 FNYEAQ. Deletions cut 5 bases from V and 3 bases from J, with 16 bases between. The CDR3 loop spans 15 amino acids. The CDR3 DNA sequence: TGTGCCAGCAGCCCCAGAACCAGGGAGGAAGAGACCCAGTACTTC. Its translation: CASSPRTREEETQYF. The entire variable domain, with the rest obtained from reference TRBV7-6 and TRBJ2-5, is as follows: GAGVSQSPRYKVTKRGQDVALRCDPISGHVSLYWYRQALGQGPEFLTYFNYEAQQDKSGLPNDRFSAERPEGSISTLTIQRTEQRDSAMYRCASSPRTREEETQYFGPGTRLLVL.

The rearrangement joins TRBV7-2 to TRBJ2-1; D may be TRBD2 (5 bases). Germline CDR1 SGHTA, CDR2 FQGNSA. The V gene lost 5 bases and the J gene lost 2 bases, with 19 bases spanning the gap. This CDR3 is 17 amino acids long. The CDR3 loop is CASSLRTGLSTYNEQFF. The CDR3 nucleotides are TGTGCCAGCAGCCTCAGGACTGGTCTTTCCACCTACAATGAGCAGTTCTTC. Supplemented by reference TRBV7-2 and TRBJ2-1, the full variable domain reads GAGVSQSPSNKVTEKGKDVELRCDPISGHTALYWYRQSLGQGLEFLIYFQGNSAPDKSGLPSDRFSAERTGGSVSTLTIQRTQQEDSAVYLCASSLRTGLSTYNEQFFGPGTRLTVL.

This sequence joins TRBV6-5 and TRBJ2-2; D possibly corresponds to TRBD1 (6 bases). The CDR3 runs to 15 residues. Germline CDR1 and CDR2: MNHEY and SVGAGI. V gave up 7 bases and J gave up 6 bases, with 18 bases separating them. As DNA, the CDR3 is TGTGCCAGCAAAAAACAGGGTTACGGAGCCGGGGAGCTGTTTTTT. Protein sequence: CASKKQGYGAGELFF.

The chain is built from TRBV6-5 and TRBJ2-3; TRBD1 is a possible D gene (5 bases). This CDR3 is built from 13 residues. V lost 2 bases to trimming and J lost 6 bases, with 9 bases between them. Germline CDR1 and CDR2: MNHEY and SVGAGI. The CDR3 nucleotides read TGTGCCAGCAGTTACGGGGCAGAGGATACGCAGTATTTT. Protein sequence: CASSYGAEDTQYF.

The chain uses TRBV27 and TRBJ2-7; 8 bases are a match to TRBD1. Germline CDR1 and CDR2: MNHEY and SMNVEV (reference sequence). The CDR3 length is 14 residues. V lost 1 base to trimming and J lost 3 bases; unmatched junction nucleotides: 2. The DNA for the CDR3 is TGTGCCAGCAGTTTATTGACAGGGGACTACGAGCAGTACTTC. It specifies CASSLLTGDYEQYF.

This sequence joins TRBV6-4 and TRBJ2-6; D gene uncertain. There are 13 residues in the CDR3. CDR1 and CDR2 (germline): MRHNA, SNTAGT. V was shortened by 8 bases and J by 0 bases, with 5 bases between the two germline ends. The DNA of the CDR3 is TGTGCCAGCCATGACTCTGGGGCCAACGTCCTGACTTTC. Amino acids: CASHDSGANVLTF.

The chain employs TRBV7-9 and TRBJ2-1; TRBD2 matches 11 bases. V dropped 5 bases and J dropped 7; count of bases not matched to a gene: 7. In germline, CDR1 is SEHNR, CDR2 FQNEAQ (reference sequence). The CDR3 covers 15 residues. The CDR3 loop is CASSANLAGGNEQFF. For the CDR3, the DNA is TGTGCCAGCAGCGCCAACCTAGCGGGAGGAAATGAGCAGTTCTTC.

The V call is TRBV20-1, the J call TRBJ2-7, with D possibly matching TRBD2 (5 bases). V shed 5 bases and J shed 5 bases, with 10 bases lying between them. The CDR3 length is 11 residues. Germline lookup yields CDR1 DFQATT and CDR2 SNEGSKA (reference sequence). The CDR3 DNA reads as TGCAGTGCTCACCGGGGAGACGAGCAGTACTTC. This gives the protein CSAHRGDEQYF.